This TCR beta chain was captured by sequencing in a study of T cell repertoires in cytomegalovirus infection. As for the study in general: Both CMV infection and a matching HLA type were indicated by public TCR beta signatures.

Whole-study findings and limits: It was HLA-C-restricted CMV-specific TCR beta clonotypes that dominated the response ex vivo. Totalled public TCR beta family frequency picked out people who carried CMV plus the relevant HLA.

TCRdb recomputed calls from the reads with MiXCR, one row per CDR3 protein. The data hold 300,000 or so distinct CDR3 sequences, with 8% to 10% observed a single time. J lost 15 bases, V lost 0 bases, and 10 bases had no gene match. Looked up from germline, CDR1 is SEHNR and CDR2 is FQNEAQ (reference sequence). The CDR3 loop spans 14 amino acids. This clonotype was observed many times. Its antigen is unidentified. The rearrangement links TRBV7-9 to TRBJ2-1; 8 nucleotides agree with TRBD1. The specimen was PBMCs. The TCR comes from a human donor in good health (CMV status not recorded). Some clones in this sample may be carry-over from other donors' samples. The CDR3 region has the DNA TGTGCCAGCAGCTTAGCCATAGACAGGGGAGATGCGTTCTTC. Translating it yields CASSLAIDRGDAFF.